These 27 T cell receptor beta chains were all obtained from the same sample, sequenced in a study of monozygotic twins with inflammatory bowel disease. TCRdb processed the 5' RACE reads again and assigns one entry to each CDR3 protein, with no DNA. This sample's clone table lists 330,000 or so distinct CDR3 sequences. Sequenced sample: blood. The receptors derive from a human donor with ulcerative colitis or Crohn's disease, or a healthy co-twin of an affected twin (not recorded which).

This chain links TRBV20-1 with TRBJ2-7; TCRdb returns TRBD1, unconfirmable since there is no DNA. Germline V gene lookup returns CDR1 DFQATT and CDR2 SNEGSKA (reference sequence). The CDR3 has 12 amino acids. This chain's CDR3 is CSARIQGGEQYF.

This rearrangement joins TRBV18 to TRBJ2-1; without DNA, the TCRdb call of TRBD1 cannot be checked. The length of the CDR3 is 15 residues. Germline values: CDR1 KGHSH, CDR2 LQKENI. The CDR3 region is CASSPRTGTDNEQFF. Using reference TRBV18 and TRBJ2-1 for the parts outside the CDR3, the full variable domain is NAGVMQNPRHLVRRRGQEARLRCSPMKGHSHVYWYRQLPEEGLKFMVYLQKENIIDESGMPKERFSAEFPKEGPSILRIQQVVRGDSAAYFCASSPRTGTDNEQFFGPGTRLTVL.

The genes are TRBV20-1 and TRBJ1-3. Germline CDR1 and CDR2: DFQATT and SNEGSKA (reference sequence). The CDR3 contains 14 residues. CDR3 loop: CSARDHISGNTIYF.

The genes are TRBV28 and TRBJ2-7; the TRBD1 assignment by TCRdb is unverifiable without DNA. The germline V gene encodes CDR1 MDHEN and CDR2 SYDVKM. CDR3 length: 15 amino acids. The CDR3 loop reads CASSPRAGGLGEQYF.

CDR3 protein: CASSPPRGSPSTDMQYF. V gene TRBV23-1 combines with J gene TRBJ2-3; no DNA is available, so the TRBD1 call from TCRdb remains unchecked. TRBV23-1 is labeled an ORF, and its function is uncertain. The CDR3 sequence is 17 residues long.

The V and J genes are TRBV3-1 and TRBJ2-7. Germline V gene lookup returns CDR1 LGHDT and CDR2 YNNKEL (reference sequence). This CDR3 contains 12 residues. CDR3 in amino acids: CASSQVPDEQYF.

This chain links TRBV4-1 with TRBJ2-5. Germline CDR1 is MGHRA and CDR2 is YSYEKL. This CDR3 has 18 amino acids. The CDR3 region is CASSLEPWVGSVQETQYF.

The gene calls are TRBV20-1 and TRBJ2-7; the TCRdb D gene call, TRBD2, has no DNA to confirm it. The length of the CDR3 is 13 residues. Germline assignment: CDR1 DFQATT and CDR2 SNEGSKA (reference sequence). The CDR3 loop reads CSARLADSYEQYF.

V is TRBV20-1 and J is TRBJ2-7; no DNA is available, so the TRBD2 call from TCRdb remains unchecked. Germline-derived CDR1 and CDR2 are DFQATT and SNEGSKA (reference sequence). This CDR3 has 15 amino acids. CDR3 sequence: CSAPRGPSGPYEQYF.

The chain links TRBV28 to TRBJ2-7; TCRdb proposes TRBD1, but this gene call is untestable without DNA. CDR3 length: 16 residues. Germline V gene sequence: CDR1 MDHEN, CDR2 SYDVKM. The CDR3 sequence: CASSPTGQGGSYEQYF.

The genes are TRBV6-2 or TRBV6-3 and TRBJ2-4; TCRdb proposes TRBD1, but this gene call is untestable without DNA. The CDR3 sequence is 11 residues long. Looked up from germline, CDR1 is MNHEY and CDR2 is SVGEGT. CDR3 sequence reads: CASGQGNIQYF.

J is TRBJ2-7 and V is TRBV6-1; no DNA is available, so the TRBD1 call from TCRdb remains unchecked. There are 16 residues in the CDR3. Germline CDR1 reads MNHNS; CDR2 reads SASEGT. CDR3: CASSARAGTGSYEQYF.

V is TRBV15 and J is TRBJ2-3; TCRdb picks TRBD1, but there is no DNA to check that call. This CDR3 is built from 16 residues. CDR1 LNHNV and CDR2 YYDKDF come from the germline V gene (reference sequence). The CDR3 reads CATSKRSGQRIDTQYF.

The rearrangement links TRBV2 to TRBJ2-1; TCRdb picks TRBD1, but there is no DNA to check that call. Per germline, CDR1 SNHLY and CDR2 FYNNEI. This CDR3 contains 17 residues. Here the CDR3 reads CASSAMSGGSSYNEQFF.

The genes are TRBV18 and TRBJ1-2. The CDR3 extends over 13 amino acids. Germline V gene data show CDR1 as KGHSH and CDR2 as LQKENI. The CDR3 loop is CASSPVASYGYTF.

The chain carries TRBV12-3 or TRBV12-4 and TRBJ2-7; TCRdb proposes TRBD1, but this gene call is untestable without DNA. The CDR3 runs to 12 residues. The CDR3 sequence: CASSFGGAYEYF.

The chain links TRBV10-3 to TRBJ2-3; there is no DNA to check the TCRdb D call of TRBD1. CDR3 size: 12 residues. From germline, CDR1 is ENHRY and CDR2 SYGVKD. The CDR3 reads CATWTASDTQYF.

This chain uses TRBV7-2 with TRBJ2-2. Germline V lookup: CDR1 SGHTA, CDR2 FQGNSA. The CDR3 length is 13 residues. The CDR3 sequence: CASSRANTGELFF. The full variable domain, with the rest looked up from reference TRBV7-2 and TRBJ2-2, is GAGVSQSPSNKVTEKGKDVELRCDPISGHTALYWYRQSLGQGLEFLIYFQGNSAPDKSGLPSDRFSAERTGGSVSTLTIQRTQQEDSAVYLCASSRANTGELFFGEGSRLTVL.

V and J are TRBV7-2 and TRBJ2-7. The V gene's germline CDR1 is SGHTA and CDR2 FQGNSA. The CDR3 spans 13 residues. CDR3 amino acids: CASSLPQSYEQYF.

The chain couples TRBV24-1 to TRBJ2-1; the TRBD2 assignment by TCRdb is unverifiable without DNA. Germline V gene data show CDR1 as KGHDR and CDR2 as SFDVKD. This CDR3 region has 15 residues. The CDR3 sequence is CATSDLRGGHNEQFF.

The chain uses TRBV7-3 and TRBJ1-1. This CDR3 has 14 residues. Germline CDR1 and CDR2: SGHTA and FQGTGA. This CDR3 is CASSLGGVLVEAFF. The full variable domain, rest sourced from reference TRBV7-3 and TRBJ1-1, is GAGVSQTPSNKVTEKGKYVELRCDPISGHTALYWYRQSLGQGPEFLIYFQGTGAADDSGLPNDRFFAVRPEGSVSTLKIQRTERGDSAVYLCASSLGGVLVEAFFGQGTRLTVV.

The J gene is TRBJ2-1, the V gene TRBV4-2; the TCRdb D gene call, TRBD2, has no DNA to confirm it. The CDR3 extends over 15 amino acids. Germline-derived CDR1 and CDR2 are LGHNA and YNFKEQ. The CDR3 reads CASSQGGRAEDEQFF.

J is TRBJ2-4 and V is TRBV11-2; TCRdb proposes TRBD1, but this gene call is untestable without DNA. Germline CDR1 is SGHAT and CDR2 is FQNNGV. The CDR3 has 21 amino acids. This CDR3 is CASSLEVRGRAMGRAKNIQYF.

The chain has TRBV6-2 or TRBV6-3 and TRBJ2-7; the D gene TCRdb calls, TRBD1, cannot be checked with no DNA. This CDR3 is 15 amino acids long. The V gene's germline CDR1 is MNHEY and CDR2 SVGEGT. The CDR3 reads CASSYIAGIRYEQYF.

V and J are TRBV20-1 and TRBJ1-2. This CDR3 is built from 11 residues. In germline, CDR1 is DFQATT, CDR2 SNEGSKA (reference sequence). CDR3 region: CSARGAGGYTF.

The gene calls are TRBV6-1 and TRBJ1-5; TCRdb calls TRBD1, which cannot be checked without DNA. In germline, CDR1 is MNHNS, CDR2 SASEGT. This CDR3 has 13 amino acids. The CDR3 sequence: CASSETGNQPQHF.

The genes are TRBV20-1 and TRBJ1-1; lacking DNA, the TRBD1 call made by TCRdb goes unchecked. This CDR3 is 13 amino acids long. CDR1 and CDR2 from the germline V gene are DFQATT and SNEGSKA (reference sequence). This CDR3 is CSRRTGENTEAFF.